The clone carrying this TCR beta chain was recorded at least ten times. No antigen is known for it. J was trimmed by 3 bases and V by 0 bases; bases with no gene match: 3. The CDR3 loop spans 14 amino acids. The V gene's germline CDR1 is SQVTM and CDR2 ANQGSEA. This sample stems from a study of CD8 T cells in ankylosing spondylitis. General observations from the study: In reactive arthritis synovial fluid and blood, some motif variants had been reported before. Significantly higher representation of disease-linked clones was reported for matched ankylosing spondylitis synovial fluid. Seemingly distinctive of ankylosing spondylitis blood was a TCR beta motif formed by eight highly homologous variants.

TCRdb analysed the 5' RACE reads with MiXCR anew, one entry per CDR3 protein. In the table there are around 130,000 distinct CDR3 sequences, approximately 17% of which are singletons. The receptor was isolated from a male donor with ankylosing spondylitis. This chain uses TRBV29-1 with TRBJ2-7; 9 bases are a match to TRBD1. Input material: blood, either unsorted or a sorted T cell fraction (not recorded which). CDR3 DNA sequence: TGCAGCGTTGAAGAAGGGACAGGGTACTACGAGCAGTACTTC. As protein: CSVEEGTGYYEQYF.